The rows below give T cell receptor beta chains drawn from one sample of a study of T-cell memory formation after mild COVID-19. Using its own MiXCR run on the 5' RACE reads, TCRdb lists one record per CDR3 protein. The table has approximately 350,000 distinct CDR3 sequences, around an eighth seen once. The sequenced sample consisted of PBMCs or a T cell subset sorted from them (not recorded which). These receptors were obtained from a man in his late teens or twenties who had mild COVID-19 (a few samples of this study predate the infection). Cell type and time point are not known. The CDR3 runs from the conserved cysteine through the conserved F or W. The order of the fields is V gene, clone size, J gene, D gene, CDR3 DNA, CDR3 protein. A D gene is named only where the DNA matches it firmly. Where a row states a size, it is once, few, many or the class of an expanded clone; other rows omit it.

V: TRBV9; size: few; J: TRBJ2-3; D: .; DNA: TGTGCCAGCAGCGTGGACAGATCCACAGATACGCAGTATTTT; CDR3: CASSVDRSTDTQYF
V: TRBV6-1; size: few; J: TRBJ2-1; D: TRBD1; DNA: TGTGCCAGCAACCGGGACAGGCTTAATGAGCAGTTCTTC; CDR3: CASNRDRLNEQFF
V: TRBV12-3/TRBV12-4; size: .; J: TRBJ1-6; D: .; DNA: TGTGCCAGCAGTTTAGGTTGGGGTTATAATTCACCCCTCCACTTT; CDR3: CASSLGWGYNSPLHF
V: TRBV7-6; size: many; J: TRBJ1-1; D: .; DNA: TGTGCCAGCAGTCAGATAGGGGGTCCGAACACTGAAGCTTTCTTT; CDR3: CASSQIGGPNTEAFF
V: TRBV7-2; size: .; J: TRBJ2-5; D: TRBD2; DNA: TGTGCCAGCAGCTTAGCGACTAGCGGGGGCCAAGAGACCCAGTACTTC; CDR3: CASSLATSGGQETQYF
V: TRBV6-5; size: .; J: TRBJ2-7; D: .; DNA: TGTGCCAGCAGTTACCAACAGTCATACAACGAGCAGTACTTC; CDR3: CASSYQQSYNEQYF
V: TRBV7-9; size: .; J: TRBJ2-5; D: .; DNA: TGTGCCAGCAGCTTTCATCCCAGGGTCGCCCAAGAGACCCAGTACTTC; CDR3: CASSFHPRVAQETQYF
V: TRBV9; size: .; J: TRBJ2-3; D: TRBD2; DNA: TGTGCCAGCAGCGTAATCGGAGCGGGGGGGTCGGATACGCAGTATTTT; CDR3: CASSVIGAGGSDTQYF
V: TRBV20-1; size: few; J: TRBJ1-2; D: .; DNA: TGCAGTGCTAGAGATGGAGCAGGTTACTTCTATGGCTACACCTTC; CDR3: CSARDGAGYFYGYTF
V: TRBV7-2; size: many; J: TRBJ2-1; D: TRBD2; DNA: TGTGCCAGCAGCTCCTCCGCTAGCGGGGGGTGGAATGAGCAGTTCTTC; CDR3: CASSSSASGGWNEQFF
V: TRBV5-1; size: few; J: TRBJ1-4; D: .; DNA: TGCGCCAGCAGCCCCCGATTTAAGGAAAAACTGTTTTTT; CDR3: CASSPRFKEKLFF
V: TRBV7-6; size: few; J: TRBJ2-7; D: .; DNA: TGTGCCAGCAGCTTAGATGCAGGGACCTACGAGCAGTACTTC; CDR3: CASSLDAGTYEQYF
V: TRBV5-1; size: many; J: TRBJ1-2; D: TRBD1; DNA: TGCGCCAGCAGCTTGCAGGGGGGTCCTGAAGGTGGCTACACCTTC; CDR3: CASSLQGGPEGGYTF
V: TRBV29-1; size: few; J: TRBJ1-2; D: TRBD1; DNA: TGCAGCGTTGCTTGGTGGAGGGGGCGTACTAGCTATGGCTACACCTTC; CDR3: CSVAWWRGRTSYGYTF
V: TRBV6-2/TRBV6-3; size: few; J: TRBJ1-5; D: .; DNA: TGTGCCAGCACCCACGCTACAGAAAGAGGGAATCAGCCCCAGCATTTT; CDR3: CASTHATERGNQPQHF
V: TRBV9; size: .; J: TRBJ2-3; D: .; DNA: TGTGCCAGCAGCGTAGGGGGCGGGGGCCTCACAGATACGCAGTATTTT; CDR3: CASSVGGGGLTDTQYF
V: TRBV29-1; size: few; J: TRBJ1-6; D: .; DNA: TGCAGCGTTCGGGGGGCCTATAATTCACCCCTCCACTTT; CDR3: CSVRGAYNSPLHF
V: TRBV12-3/TRBV12-4; size: few; J: TRBJ2-3; D: .; DNA: TGTGCCAGCAGTTTGACGGGGGCGATCACAGATACGCAGTATTTT; CDR3: CASSLTGAITDTQYF
V: TRBV24-1; size: many; J: TRBJ2-1; D: TRBD2; DNA: TGTGCCACCAGCCCCGGGACGGCGGGGGTCAATGAGCAGTTCTTC; CDR3: CATSPGTAGVNEQFF
V: TRBV7-2; size: .; J: TRBJ2-4; D: .; DNA: TGTGCCAGCAGTTCCATGGGGAACATTCAGTACTTC; CDR3: CASSSMGNIQYF
V: TRBV9; size: few; J: TRBJ2-1; D: TRBD2; DNA: TGTGCCAGCAGCCTCGGACTAGCGGGGGGCGCTGAGCAGTTCTTC; CDR3: CASSLGLAGGAEQFF
V: TRBV20-1; size: .; J: TRBJ2-7; D: TRBD1; DNA: TGCAGTGCCCCCGGACAGGGAGGAGAGCAGTACTTC; CDR3: CSAPGQGGEQYF
V: TRBV5-1; size: few; J: TRBJ2-7; D: TRBD1; DNA: TGCGCCAGCAGCTCAGCCGGGACAGTCCTCTACGAGCAGTACTTC; CDR3: CASSSAGTVLYEQYF
V: TRBV9; size: .; J: TRBJ2-7; D: .; DNA: TGTGCCAGCAGCGTAGCTCCTCTCCAGGAGCAGTACTTC; CDR3: CASSVAPLQEQYF
V: TRBV7-2; size: .; J: TRBJ1-1; D: .; DNA: TGTGCCAGCACTGCAGCAGGGATTAACACTGAAGCTTTCTTT; CDR3: CASTAAGINTEAFF
V: TRBV4-1; size: .; J: TRBJ1-1; D: .; DNA: TGCGCCAGCAGCCACAGGGGTGAAGCTTTCTTT; CDR3: CASSHRGEAFF
V: TRBV29-1; size: few; J: TRBJ2-3; D: TRBD1; DNA: TGCAGCGTTGCCTTCGGGACAGGGTCCACAGATACGCAGTATTTT; CDR3: CSVAFGTGSTDTQYF
V: TRBV7-9; size: many; J: TRBJ2-1; D: TRBD1; DNA: TGTGCCAGCAGCTTATTAGGACAGGTTAACAATGAGCAGTTCTTC; CDR3: CASSLLGQVNNEQFF
V: TRBV7-6; size: few; J: TRBJ1-1; D: TRBD1; DNA: TGTGCCAGCAGCTTAGCTTTCCGGGACAGGAGCACTGAAGCTTTCTTT; CDR3: CASSLAFRDRSTEAFF
V: TRBV18; size: .; J: TRBJ2-5; D: TRBD1; DNA: TGTGCCAGCTCACCCCCGACAGGGTCTGAGACCCAGTACTTC; CDR3: CASSPPTGSETQYF
V: TRBV5-1; size: few; J: TRBJ2-5; D: TRBD2; DNA: TGCGCCAGCAGCTTGGCAGCGGGCAGCTCGCGGGGGGAGACCCAGTACTTC; CDR3: CASSLAAGSSRGETQYF
V: TRBV4-3; size: few; J: TRBJ2-3; D: .; DNA: TGCGCCAGCAGCCAAGCCTTCGGGGCGGCCTCTAGCACAGATACGCAGTATTTT; CDR3: CASSQAFGAASSTDTQYF
V: TRBV7-9; size: .; J: TRBJ2-5; D: TRBD1; DNA: TGTGCCAGCAGCCCATGGACAGGGATGGGGGAGACCCAGTACTTC; CDR3: CASSPWTGMGETQYF
V: TRBV7-2; size: few; J: TRBJ2-3; D: TRBD2; DNA: TGTGCCAGCAGCGGCGGGGGGTGGACAGATACGCAGTATTTT; CDR3: CASSGGGWTDTQYF
V: TRBV5-1; size: many; J: TRBJ2-7; D: .; DNA: TGCGCCAGCAGCGGTACGGGGCAAGCCTACGAGCAGTACTTC; CDR3: CASSGTGQAYEQYF
V: TRBV4-3; size: few; J: TRBJ1-1; D: .; DNA: TGCGCCAGCAGCCAAGGGACACACCGGAACACTGAAGCTTTCTTT; CDR3: CASSQGTHRNTEAFF
V: TRBV3-1; size: .; J: TRBJ2-7; D: TRBD1; DNA: TGTGCCAGCAGCCAGCCTATGGGGACAGACTACGAGCAGTACTTC; CDR3: CASSQPMGTDYEQYF
V: TRBV7-2; size: .; J: TRBJ2-3; D: .; DNA: TGTGCCAGCAGCTCAACCGGGATTTCCACAGATACGCAGTATTTT; CDR3: CASSSTGISTDTQYF
V: TRBV4-2; size: .; J: TRBJ2-1; D: TRBD2; DNA: TGTGCCAGCAGCCAAGAAGGAGCGGGGGGGCAGGATGAGCAGTTCTTC; CDR3: CASSQEGAGGQDEQFF
V: TRBV20-1; size: .; J: TRBJ2-2; D: .; DNA: TGCAGTGCTAGCCGGGCGAACAGTCCGGGGGAGCTGTTTTTT; CDR3: CSASRANSPGELFF
V: TRBV6-5; size: .; J: TRBJ2-7; D: .; DNA: TGTGCCAGCAATAGGGCAGGGGCCTACGAGCAGTACTTC; CDR3: CASNRAGAYEQYF
V: TRBV7-3; size: .; J: TRBJ2-1; D: .; DNA: TGTGCCAGCAGCTCGTTACCCCGACAGACAGGCTACAATGAGCAGTTCTTC; CDR3: CASSSLPRQTGYNEQFF
V: TRBV20-1; size: many; J: TRBJ2-3; D: TRBD2; DNA: TGCAGTGCGCAGCGGGGGGCTAGCACAGATACGCAGTATTTT; CDR3: CSAQRGASTDTQYF
V: TRBV12-3/TRBV12-4; size: .; J: TRBJ1-2; D: TRBD1; DNA: TGTGCCAGCAGTTTATCGTCCTGGGGCAGGGGGATTGGCTACACCTTC; CDR3: CASSLSSWGRGIGYTF
V: TRBV27; size: few; J: TRBJ1-2; D: .; DNA: TGTGCCAGCAGTTTTTTGCGGGGGCATGGCTACACCTTC; CDR3: CASSFLRGHGYTF